The 12 T cell receptor beta chains presented below share a single source sample, sequenced in a study of blood T cell repertoires in COVID-19. Clones were read by immunoSEQ multiplex PCR, and TCRdb kept only the in-frame ones, dropping some. The data contain 150,000 to 200,000 clones, 88% of them singletons. Sequences were obtained from peripheral blood. The receptors originated from a man aged 40-50 years with active or convalescent COVID-19.

This chain connects TRBV11-2 to TRBJ2-1, with 8 bases identical to TRBD2. Germline V gene lookup returns CDR1 SGHAT and CDR2 FQNNGV. The V segment lost 5 bases and the J segment 6 bases; nucleotides outside the gene matches: 9. This CDR3 has 15 residues. CDR3: CASSPAGGTINEQFF. The CDR3 DNA reads TGTGCCAGCAGCCCGGCGGGAGGAACAATCAATGAGCAGTTCTTC.

V gene TRBV3-1 (or the pseudogene TRBV3-2) combines with J gene TRBJ2-5; the match to TRBD2 covers 9 bases. Germline V gene data show CDR1 as LGHDT and CDR2 as YNNKEL (reference sequence). The CDR3 is made up of 16 amino acids. V shed 3 bases, J shed 7 bases, and the junction held 12 bases outside the gene matches. The CDR3 sequence is CASSQDLAGGKGTQYF. CDR3 nucleotide sequence: TGTGCCAGCAGCCAGGACTTGGCGGGAGGGAAGGGGACCCAGTACTTC.

The J gene is TRBJ2-1, the V gene TRBV9, with 7 bases aligning to TRBD2. J gave up 5 bases and V 0 bases, and 8 bases lay outside the gene matches. The CDR3 is 16 residues long. Germline V CDR1 and CDR2: SGDLS, YYNGEE. CDR3 region: CASSVAGGRLDNEQFF. The CDR3 DNA follows: TGTGCCAGCAGCGTAGCGGGAGGCCGCCTGGACAATGAGCAGTTCTTC.

Notes on this clone: The same CDR3 also results from other DNA sequences found in this sample. V is TRBV19 and J is TRBJ1-4; no firm D call. V was cut by 1 base and J by 0 bases, with 6 bases left in between. The CDR3 has 15 amino acids. CDR1 is LNHDA and CDR2 is SQIVND in the germline V gene (reference sequence). The CDR3 sequence: CASSIGGATNEKLFF. CDR3 DNA sequence: TGTGCCAGTAGTATAGGGGGAGCAACTAATGAAAAACTGTTTTTT. The full variable domain, completed using reference TRBV19 and TRBJ1-4, is DGGITQSPKYLFRKEGQNVTLSCEQNLNHDAMYWYRQDPGQGLRLIYYSQIVNDFQKGDIAEGYSVSREKKESFPLTVTSAQKNPTAFYLCASSIGGATNEKLFFGSGTQLSVL.

The CDR3 sequence is CSAGDRGKYEQYF. The CDR3, as DNA: TGCAGCGCTGGGGACAGGGGGAAGTACGAGCAGTACTTC. The rearrangement uses TRBV29-1 and TRBJ2-7; 11 nucleotides match TRBD1. This CDR3 region has 13 residues. CDR1 is SQVTM, CDR2 ANQGSEA, per germline. The V and J ends lost 7 bases and 4 bases, in that order; junction bases with no gene match: 6.

The J gene is TRBJ2-7, the V gene TRBV6-5; TRBD2 might be the D (6 bases). Between the trimmed V and J ends, which lost 6 bases and 3 bases, there was a span of 15 bases. Per the germline V gene, CDR1 is MNHEY and CDR2 is SVGAGI. The CDR3 runs 14 residues. CDR3 amino acids: CASSIERAVYEQYF. CDR3 sequence (DNA): TGTGCCAGCAGCATCGAGCGGGCCGTCTACGAGCAGTACTTC.

This chain connects TRBV19 to TRBJ1-2; 11 bases are a match to TRBD1. V lost 7 bases, J lost 7 bases, and 8 bases stayed unmatched. The CDR3 is made up of 14 amino acids. Germline V CDR1 and CDR2: LNHDA, SQIVND (reference sequence). CDR3 sequence (DNA): TGTGCCAGTACCTCCGGGACAGGGGGATTTGGCTACACCTTC. Translated: CASTSGTGGFGYTF.

The V and J genes are TRBV6-6 and TRBJ1-1, with TRBD1 matching 8 bases. The CDR3 length is 14 residues. Losses at the gene ends were 8 bases for V and 6 bases for J; bases not matched to a gene: 11. The germline CDR1 and CDR2 sequences are MNHNY and SVGAGI (reference sequence). CDR3 nucleotides: TGTGCCAGCGCTATTGACAGGGGCCTACCTGAAGCTTTCTTT. The encoded protein is CASAIDRGLPEAFF.

The J gene is TRBJ2-2, the V gene TRBV19; 9 positions agree with TRBD2. Germline-derived CDR1 and CDR2 are LNHDA and SQIVND (reference sequence). This CDR3 is 15 amino acids long. Trimming at V came to 5 bases and at J to 0 bases, leaving 1 base not matched to a gene. The CDR3 DNA reads as TGTGCCAGTAGTCGACTAGCGGCGAACACCGGGGAGCTGTTTTTT. Protein: CASSRLAANTGELFF.

The chain employs TRBV25-1 and TRBJ2-1; D remains unclear. V was clipped by 7 bases and J by 0 bases, with 13 bases between them. CDR3 size: 15 residues. In germline, CDR1 is MGHDK, CDR2 SYGVNS. CDR3 DNA: TGTGCCAGCAAGAGGCAGCCGAACTCCTACAATGAGCAGTTCTTC. It yields the protein CASKRQPNSYNEQFF.

This clone was counted between two and nine times. This chain connects TRBV19 to TRBJ1-6, with D possibly being TRBD1 (6 bases). V dropped 6 bases and J dropped 10 bases, with 19 bases sitting between them. The germline gives CDR1 LNHDA, CDR2 SQIVND (reference sequence). This CDR3 has 15 amino acids. The CDR3 nucleotides read TGTGCCAGTAGAACCTTAACAGGGTCAGGGTCACCCCTCCACTTT. It yields the protein CASRTLTGSGSPLHF.

This chain joins TRBV5-1 and TRBJ1-5; TRBD1 agrees at 7 bases. The ends lost 7 bases at V and 1 base at J; junction bases unmatched: 5. The CDR3 has 14 residues. Germline V gene data show CDR1 as SGHRS and CDR2 as YFSETQ. The CDR3 region is CASSQGESNQPQHF. CDR3 in DNA: TGCGCCAGCTCCCAGGGGGAAAGCAATCAGCCCCAGCATTTT.